Listed below are T cell receptor beta chains from one sample, sequenced in a study of long-term antiretroviral therapy in people with HIV. The protocol was immunoSEQ multiplex PCR, while the TCRdb copy is restricted to in-frame clones and leaves out a portion. The sample contains about 11,000 clones, approximately 82% of which appear only once. The sequences come from unsorted PBMCs, collected 1.2 years after starting antiretroviral therapy. The source of these receptors is a man in his forties with HIV. CDR3s include the opening cysteine and the closing phenylalanine or tryptophan. The D gene is left open where the match is weak. For some rows the clone size is stated as once, few or many, or as a class when expanded; others skip it.

v_call: TRBV4-3
clone_size: .
j_call: TRBJ1-3
d_call: .
cdr3_nt: TGCGCCAGCAGCCAAGATGGCGGGGTATCTGGAAACACCATATATTTT
cdr3_aa: CASSQDGGVSGNTIYF

v_call: TRBV27
clone_size: .
j_call: TRBJ2-2
d_call: .
cdr3_nt: TGTGCCAGCAGTGAGGCGGCGGAGAACACCGGGGAGCTGTTTTTT
cdr3_aa: CASSEAAENTGELFF

v_call: TRBV6-5
clone_size: .
j_call: TRBJ1-2
d_call: .
cdr3_nt: TGTGCCAGCAGTTACGACTACGGAGCTAACTATGGCTACACCTTC
cdr3_aa: CASSYDYGANYGYTF

v_call: TRBV6-1
clone_size: .
j_call: TRBJ1-3
d_call: .
cdr3_nt: TGTGCCAGCAGTGAAGGCCCAGGGACCGGAAACACCATATATTTT
cdr3_aa: CASSEGPGTGNTIYF

v_call: TRBV18
clone_size: .
j_call: TRBJ2-1
d_call: TRBD2
cdr3_nt: TGTGCCAGCTCACCGGCGGGGGGCAATGAGCAGTTCTTC
cdr3_aa: CASSPAGGNEQFF

v_call: TRBV5-1
clone_size: .
j_call: TRBJ2-7
d_call: TRBD2
cdr3_nt: TGCGCCAGCAGCTTCATAGGGCGGGGGGACTACGAGCAGTACTTC
cdr3_aa: CASSFIGRGDYEQYF

v_call: TRBV7-9
clone_size: .
j_call: TRBJ2-7
d_call: .
cdr3_nt: TGTGCCAGCAGTCTCGTCGACTCTTCCTACGAGCAGTACTTC
cdr3_aa: CASSLVDSSYEQYF

v_call: TRBV5-4
clone_size: once
j_call: TRBJ2-3
d_call: .
cdr3_nt: TGTGCCAGCAGCTTGGATGGCGGGGGCACAGATACGCAGTATTTT
cdr3_aa: CASSLDGGGTDTQYF

v_call: TRBV6-1
clone_size: .
j_call: TRBJ2-5
d_call: .
cdr3_nt: TGTGCCAGCAGTGAATTCGGCTTCCAAGAGACCCAGTACTTC
cdr3_aa: CASSEFGFQETQYF

v_call: TRBV10-3
clone_size: .
j_call: TRBJ1-1
d_call: .
cdr3_nt: TGTGCCATCAGTGAGCCTGAGGAGGACACTGAAGCTTTCTTT
cdr3_aa: CAISEPEEDTEAFF

v_call: TRBV10-3
clone_size: .
j_call: TRBJ2-3
d_call: TRBD2
cdr3_nt: TGTGCCATCAGTGGGCTAGCGGGGGGAAAAACGGGCACAGATACGCAGTATTTT
cdr3_aa: CAISGLAGGKTGTDTQYF

v_call: TRBV6-6
clone_size: .
j_call: TRBJ1-2
d_call: .
cdr3_nt: TGTGCCAGCAGGCAGGGTGACTATGGCTACACCTTC
cdr3_aa: CASRQGDYGYTF

v_call: TRBV19
clone_size: .
j_call: TRBJ1-6
d_call: TRBD1
cdr3_nt: TGTGCCAGTAGTATCGGGACAGGGGGCGGTTCACCCCTCCACTTT
cdr3_aa: CASSIGTGGGSPLHF

v_call: TRBV5-4
clone_size: .
j_call: TRBJ2-5
d_call: TRBD1
cdr3_nt: TGTGCCAGCAGCTCTGGACAGGGGCATTCCCAAGAGACCCAGTACTTC
cdr3_aa: CASSSGQGHSQETQYF

v_call: TRBV18
clone_size: few
j_call: TRBJ2-7
d_call: TRBD2
cdr3_nt: TGTGCCAGCTCACCGAGCGGGGGGACCTACGAGCAGTACTTC
cdr3_aa: CASSPSGGTYEQYF

v_call: TRBV28
clone_size: few
j_call: TRBJ1-1
d_call: .
cdr3_nt: TGTGCCAGCAGTTTGGAATCACGAACGCACACTGAAGCTTTCTTT
cdr3_aa: CASSLESRTHTEAFF

v_call: TRBV28
clone_size: .
j_call: TRBJ1-5
d_call: .
cdr3_nt: TGTGCCACTAAACCGGGCGCAGGATATAGCAATCAGCCCCAGCATTTT
cdr3_aa: CATKPGAGYSNQPQHF

v_call: TRBV6-5
clone_size: .
j_call: TRBJ1-4
d_call: .
cdr3_nt: TGTGCCAGCAGCGAGAGGGGGACTAATGAAAAACTGTTTTTT
cdr3_aa: CASSERGTNEKLFF

v_call: TRBV11-2
clone_size: .
j_call: TRBJ1-2
d_call: .
cdr3_nt: TGTGCCAGCGAGGGCAGCTCGTCTAACTATGGCTACACCTTC
cdr3_aa: CASEGSSSNYGYTF

v_call: TRBV6-4
clone_size: .
j_call: TRBJ2-1
d_call: .
cdr3_nt: TGTGCCAGCATTACACGGGGCTCCTACAATGAGCAGTTCTTC
cdr3_aa: CASITRGSYNEQFF

v_call: TRBV12-1
clone_size: .
j_call: TRBJ2-5
d_call: .
cdr3_nt: TGTGCCAGCAGCCCCCGGCGAGCGGGGTGGGAGACCCAGTACTTC
cdr3_aa: CASSPRRAGWETQYF

v_call: TRBV19
clone_size: .
j_call: TRBJ1-1
d_call: .
cdr3_nt: TGTGCCAGTAGTGAGTCAGGGGAATACACTGAAGCTTTCTTT
cdr3_aa: CASSESGEYTEAFF

v_call: TRBV4-3
clone_size: .
j_call: TRBJ2-7
d_call: TRBD1
cdr3_nt: TGCGCCAGCAGCCAAAGAGGGGACAGGGTTGTCTACGAGCAGTACTTC
cdr3_aa: CASSQRGDRVVYEQYF

v_call: TRBV5-1
clone_size: .
j_call: TRBJ1-1
d_call: TRBD1
cdr3_nt: TGCGCCAGCAGTTCGACAGGGGGCCCTGAAGCTTTCTTT
cdr3_aa: CASSSTGGPEAFF

v_call: TRBV6-1
clone_size: once
j_call: TRBJ1-1
d_call: TRBD1
cdr3_nt: TGTGCCAGCACCTTCAGGGGGAAGAACACTGAAGCTTTCTTT
cdr3_aa: CASTFRGKNTEAFF

v_call: TRBV30
clone_size: .
j_call: TRBJ1-1
d_call: .
cdr3_nt: TGTGCCTGGAGTCTCGGTACGGTGAACACTGAAGCTTTCTTT
cdr3_aa: CAWSLGTVNTEAFF

v_call: TRBV28
clone_size: .
j_call: TRBJ2-6
d_call: .
cdr3_nt: TGTGCCAGCAGTAGACTGAGTTCAGCCTCTGGGGCCAACGTCCTGACTTTC
cdr3_aa: CASSRLSSASGANVLTF

v_call: TRBV10-3
clone_size: .
j_call: TRBJ1-3
d_call: TRBD1
cdr3_nt: TGTGCCATCGGAGACTTGACAGGGGAGAGAAACACCATATATTTT
cdr3_aa: CAIGDLTGERNTIYF

v_call: TRBV14
clone_size: .
j_call: TRBJ1-4
d_call: .
cdr3_nt: TGTGCCAGCAGCCAGCGACGGGGAGACTTGAACCTGTTTTTT
cdr3_aa: CASSQRRGDLNLFF

v_call: TRBV27
clone_size: .
j_call: TRBJ2-7
d_call: .
cdr3_nt: TGTGCCAGCAGTTTAGGCTCCGGCGCCTACGAGCAGTACTTC
cdr3_aa: CASSLGSGAYEQYF

v_call: TRBV6-4
clone_size: .
j_call: TRBJ1-2
d_call: .
cdr3_nt: TGTGCCAGCAGTGACTCTCGGGGCTATGGCTACACCTTC
cdr3_aa: CASSDSRGYGYTF

v_call: TRBV7-7
clone_size: .
j_call: TRBJ2-3
d_call: .
cdr3_nt: TGTGCCAGCAGCTTTTTAGCGAGCACAGATACGCAGTATTTT
cdr3_aa: CASSFLASTDTQYF

v_call: TRBV6-5
clone_size: .
j_call: TRBJ2-5
d_call: TRBD2
cdr3_nt: TGTGCCAGCAGTTACCGCAGCGGGGGGCCCCGGGAGACCCAGTACTTC
cdr3_aa: CASSYRSGGPRETQYF

v_call: TRBV4-3
clone_size: .
j_call: TRBJ2-7
d_call: .
cdr3_nt: TGCGCCAGCAGCCAAGATACACTGCACTCCTACGAGCAGTACTTC
cdr3_aa: CASSQDTLHSYEQYF

v_call: TRBV5-6
clone_size: .
j_call: TRBJ1-4
d_call: .
cdr3_nt: TGTGCCAGCAGCCCGGGACTTTATGCAACTAATGAAAAACTGTTTTTT
cdr3_aa: CASSPGLYATNEKLFF

v_call: TRBV10-1
clone_size: .
j_call: TRBJ2-1
d_call: .
cdr3_nt: TGCGCCAGCAGTGAGTCAGGGGCAGGGGCGATCTCCTACAATGAGCAGTTCTTC
cdr3_aa: CASSESGAGAISYNEQFF

v_call: TRBV6-5
clone_size: .
j_call: TRBJ1-3
d_call: .
cdr3_nt: TGTGCCAGCAGTTACGCCGGGACCGGTTTGGGAAACACCATATATTTT
cdr3_aa: CASSYAGTGLGNTIYF

v_call: TRBV29-1
clone_size: .
j_call: TRBJ2-7
d_call: TRBD1
cdr3_nt: TGCAGCGTTGACATGGGGACAGGGGAATACGAGCAGTACTTC
cdr3_aa: CSVDMGTGEYEQYF

v_call: TRBV28
clone_size: once
j_call: TRBJ1-2
d_call: .
cdr3_nt: TGTGCCAGCAGTTTTGGGGCGTCCGGGTACGGCTACACCTTC
cdr3_aa: CASSFGASGYGYTF

v_call: TRBV5-1
clone_size: .
j_call: TRBJ1-5
d_call: .
cdr3_nt: TGCGCCAGCAGCTTCGGAGACAATCAGCCCCAGCATTTT
cdr3_aa: CASSFGDNQPQHF

v_call: TRBV10-2
clone_size: .
j_call: TRBJ2-1
d_call: .
cdr3_nt: TGCGCCAGCAGTGTCCGGCCCCACAATGAGCAGTTCTTC
cdr3_aa: CASSVRPHNEQFF

v_call: TRBV28
clone_size: .
j_call: TRBJ1-3
d_call: TRBD1
cdr3_nt: TGTGCCAGCTTCCCTAGGGACAGGGTAGCCACCATATATTTT
cdr3_aa: CASFPRDRVATIYF

v_call: TRBV6-1
clone_size: once
j_call: TRBJ2-3
d_call: TRBD2
cdr3_nt: TGTGCCAGCAGTGCACTTGGACTAGCAGCCACAGATACGCAGTATTTT
cdr3_aa: CASSALGLAATDTQYF

v_call: TRBV14
clone_size: .
j_call: TRBJ1-2
d_call: .
cdr3_nt: TGTGCCAGCAGCCAGAGGCCGGTGGGCTACTCAAACTATGGCTACACCTTC
cdr3_aa: CASSQRPVGYSNYGYTF